This T cell receptor beta chain was profiled in a study of monozygotic twins with inflammatory bowel disease. Study-wide findings and caveats: Especially with disease activity, IBD patients had fewer clonotypes in common with others than healthy twins did. The co-twins with IBD showed lower TCRbeta diversity (inverse Simpson) than their healthy siblings. For IBD, no single strong associated signal or clonotype was supported.

Regarding this clonotype: The antigen is undetermined.

TCRdb reprocessed the 5' RACE reads, keeping one entry per CDR3 protein, no DNA. Its clone listing holds fewer than 200,000 distinct CDR3 sequences. The CDR3 sequence is 14 residues long. The germline V gene has CDR1 SGHNT and CDR2 YYREEE (reference sequence). The chain carries TRBV5-4 and TRBJ2-5. The clonotype originates from a human donor with ulcerative colitis or Crohn's disease, or a healthy co-twin of an affected twin (not recorded which). The sequencing sample was made of blood. CDR3 in amino acids: CASSLAGNQETQYF.